Below, one TCR beta chain is given with its context. Its target is not known. These data are taken from a study of blood T cells in healthy people across ages. Study-wide points: Higher naive T cell percentage went strongly together with higher TCR beta diversity.

The authors ran a second PCR of roughly 6 to 12 cycles using a sample-barcoded 5' primer and a J-beta primer mix. Each of the cDNA molecules was tagged by a template-switch adaptor with 12 random nucleotides. TCRdb reprocessed the 5' RACE reads via MiXCR and lists one record per CDR3 protein. This table holds 700,000 or so distinct CDR3 sequences, over 40% found once. This CDR3 spans 15 amino acids. Trimming cost V 4 bases and J 1 base; bases outside gene matches: 6. From germline, CDR1 is SGHTA and CDR2 FQGNSA. Peripheral blood from each donor was collected in a volume of about 10 milliliters. V gene TRBV7-2 combines with J gene TRBJ2-7; TRBD1 agrees at 8 bases. Sequenced sample: blood. The receptor comes from a man older than 75 in good health. CDR3 residues: CASSSRQGPSYEQYF. CDR3 DNA sequence: TGTGCCAGCAGCTCAAGACAGGGGCCATCCTACGAGCAGTACTTC.